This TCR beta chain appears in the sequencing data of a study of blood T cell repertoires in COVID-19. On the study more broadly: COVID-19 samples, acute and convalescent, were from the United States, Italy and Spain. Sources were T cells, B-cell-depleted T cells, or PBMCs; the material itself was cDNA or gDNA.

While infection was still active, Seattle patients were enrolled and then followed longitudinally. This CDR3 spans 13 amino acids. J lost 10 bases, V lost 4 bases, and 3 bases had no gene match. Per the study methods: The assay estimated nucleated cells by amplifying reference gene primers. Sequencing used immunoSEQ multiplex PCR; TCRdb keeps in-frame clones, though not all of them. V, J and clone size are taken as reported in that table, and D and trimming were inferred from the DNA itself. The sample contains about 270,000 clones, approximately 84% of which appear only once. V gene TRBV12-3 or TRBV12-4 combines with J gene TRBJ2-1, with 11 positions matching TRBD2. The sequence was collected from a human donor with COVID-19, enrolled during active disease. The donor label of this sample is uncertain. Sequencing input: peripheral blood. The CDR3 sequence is CASSSGLAEEQFF. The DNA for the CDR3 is TGTGCCAGCAGTTCGGGACTAGCGGAAGAGCAGTTCTTC.